What follows are 15 T cell receptor beta chains derived from one specimen sequenced in a study of cytomegalovirus exposure and HLA in healthy donors. Assay: immunoSEQ multiplex PCR; the TCRdb copy retains only in-frame clones and omits some. The sample lists roughly 330,000 clones; 75% to 90% were seen once. Sequenced material: PBMCs. The receptors here all came from a woman in her twenties or thirties in good health and CMV-seropositive.

This clone was detected only once. This chain uses TRBV2 with TRBJ1-3; D unclear. CDR3 size: 13 residues. The V end lost 5 bases, the J end lost 0 bases, and 5 bases lay between the germline ends. Per the germline V gene, CDR1 is SNHLY and CDR2 is FYNNEI. In DNA, the CDR3 is TGTGCCAGCAGTCCTCGCTCTGGAAACACCATATATTTT. As protein: CASSPRSGNTIYF.

This chain uses TRBV2 with TRBJ2-6; a possible D gene is TRBD2 (7 bases). Germline V gene sequence: CDR1 SNHLY, CDR2 FYNNEI. Trimming took off 11 bases at V and 2 bases at J, with 16 bases between the two ends. The length of the CDR3 is 15 residues. The CDR3 nucleotides read TGTGCCCCAGGCGGGGGCGCTCCTGGGGCCAACGTCCTGACTTTC. As protein: CAPGGGAPGANVLTF.

The chain employs TRBV18 and TRBJ1-5; weak D call: TRBD1 (6 bases). Germline lookup yields CDR1 KGHSH and CDR2 LQKENI. V lost 3 bases to trimming and J lost 3 bases, with 12 bases between them. CDR3 length equals 15 residues. The CDR3 DNA reads as TGTGCCAGCTCACCGAAAGGGGGGCTCAATCAGCCCCAGCATTTT. Its protein is CASSPKGGLNQPQHF.

The genes are TRBV7-6 and TRBJ1-3; D not certain. The V end lost 8 bases, the J end lost 0 bases, and 11 bases lay between the germline ends. CDR3 length equals 14 residues. Germline CDR1 is SGHVS and CDR2 is FNYEAQ. CDR3 bases: TGTGCCAGCGCTCCAGAGATCTCTGGAAACACCATATATTTT. This encodes CASAPEISGNTIYF.

V usage is TRBV7-6 and J usage is TRBJ2-7, with 7 bases aligning to TRBD2. CDR1 and CDR2 from the germline V gene are SGHVS and FNYEAQ. The CDR3 length is 16 residues. The V segment lost 6 bases and the J segment 3 bases; nucleotides outside the gene matches: 14. Here the CDR3 DNA reads TGTGCCAGCAGTAAGAGTCTAGCGGAAGGGATCTACGAGCAGTACTTC. Encoded protein: CASSKSLAEGIYEQYF.

The chain combines TRBV7-2 with TRBJ2-5; D is unresolved. This CDR3 has 12 residues. Trimming left V 8 bases short and J 7 bases short, with 14 bases between. Per the germline V gene, CDR1 is SGHTA and CDR2 is FQGNSA. The CDR3 nucleotides read TGTGCCAGCGCGTTCCACCCGGGGACCCAGTACTTC. Its protein product is CASAFHPGTQYF.

The chain has TRBV29-1 and TRBJ1-2; 7 bases line up with TRBD1. Germline CDR1 is SQVTM and CDR2 is ANQGSEA. The V gene end was trimmed by 6 bases and the J gene end by 2 bases; junction bases not matched to a gene: 9. CDR3 length: 14 amino acids. The CDR3 here is CSVTGQQPNYGYTF. The CDR3, as DNA: TGCAGCGTGACGGGACAGCAACCCAACTATGGCTACACCTTC.

The chain links TRBV30 to TRBJ1-1, with 7 bases that match TRBD1. Trimming at V came to 5 bases and at J to 5 bases, leaving 11 bases not matched to a gene. The CDR3 contains 14 residues. Germline-derived CDR1 and CDR2 are GTSNPN and SVGIG (reference sequence). The CDR3 sequence: CAWDHNRGETEAFF. The CDR3 DNA is TGTGCCTGGGACCACAACAGGGGCGAAACTGAAGCTTTCTTT.

This chain connects TRBV29-1 to TRBJ2-7; 11 nucleotides agree with TRBD1. Germline loops: CDR1 SQVTM, CDR2 ANQGSEA. The CDR3 covers 17 residues. The trim removed 3 bases at V and 4 bases at J, leaving 14 bases unmatched. CDR3 sequence: CSVEILSTDRGRYEQYF. Written as DNA, the CDR3 is TGCAGCGTTGAGATCCTTTCTACGGACAGGGGGCGTTACGAGCAGTACTTC.

The V gene is TRBV5-1, the J gene TRBJ2-1; D unclear. The CDR3 consists of 16 residues. The V gene's germline CDR1 is SGHRS and CDR2 YFSETQ. V was pared by 0 bases and J by 5 bases, with 15 bases between. The CDR3 here is CASSLANLRQDNEQFF. The CDR3 DNA is TGCGCCAGCAGCTTGGCCAACCTACGGCAAGACAATGAGCAGTTCTTC.

This clone has only one observation. The chain joins TRBV6-6 to TRBJ2-7; TRBD2 aligns across 9 bases. Germline V gives CDR1 MNHNY, CDR2 SVGAGI (reference sequence). Trimming took 6 bases from V and 4 from J; bases not matched to a gene: 10. The CDR3 has 15 residues. The CDR3 protein is CASSPPGSGSYEQYF. CDR3 coding DNA: TGTGCCAGCAGCCCCCCTGGTAGCGGGAGTTACGAGCAGTACTTC.

The chain is built from TRBV27 and TRBJ1-5, with TRBD1 identical over 9 bases. The trim removed 2 bases at V and 7 bases at J, leaving 6 bases unmatched. Germline CDR1 MNHEY, CDR2 SMNVEV (reference sequence). The CDR3 length is 15 residues. CDR3 nucleotide sequence: TGTGCCAGCAGTTTAGGGACAGGGAGGGGACAGCCCCAGCATTTT. Encoded protein: CASSLGTGRGQPQHF.

This clone has a handful of counts. The genes are TRBV9 and TRBJ1-1; unclear D gene. The CDR3 covers 14 residues. The V and J ends lost 0 bases and 2 bases respectively, with 8 bases between them. The germline V gene encodes CDR1 SGDLS and CDR2 YYNGEE. The CDR3 sequence: CASSVGHLNTEAFF. DNA for the CDR3: TGTGCCAGCAGCGTAGGACACCTCAACACTGAAGCTTTCTTT.

CDR3 nucleotide sequence: TGCGCCAGCAGCCAAGACTCCGGGATTCGCGGCTACACCTTC. Its translation is CASSQDSGIRGYTF. The chain employs TRBV4-3 and TRBJ1-2; D gene uncertain. The CDR3 contains 14 residues. The V gene's germline CDR1 is LGHNA and CDR2 YSLEER. Between the trimmed V and J ends, which lost 0 bases and 8 bases, there was a span of 13 bases.

V gene TRBV25-1 combines with J gene TRBJ2-2; D perhaps matches TRBD1 (6 bases). The germline V gene has CDR1 MGHDK and CDR2 SYGVNS. The CDR3 has 17 residues. V gave up 2 bases and J gave up 2 bases, with 15 bases separating them. The CDR3 here is CASSEGWGPLNTGELFF. CDR3 nucleotides: TGTGCCAGCAGTGAAGGTTGGGGGCCCCTTAACACCGGGGAGCTGTTTTTT.